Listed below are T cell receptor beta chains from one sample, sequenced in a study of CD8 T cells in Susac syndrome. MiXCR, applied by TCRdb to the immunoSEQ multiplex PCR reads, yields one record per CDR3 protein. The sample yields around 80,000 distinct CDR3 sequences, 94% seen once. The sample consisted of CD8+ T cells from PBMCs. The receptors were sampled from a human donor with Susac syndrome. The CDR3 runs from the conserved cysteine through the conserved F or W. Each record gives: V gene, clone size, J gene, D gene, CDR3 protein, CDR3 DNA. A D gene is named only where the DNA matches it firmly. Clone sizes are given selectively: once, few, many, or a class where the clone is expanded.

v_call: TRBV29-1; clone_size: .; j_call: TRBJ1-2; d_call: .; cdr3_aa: CSVETRYGYTF; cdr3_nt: TGCAGCGTTGAAACGCGCTATGGCTACACCTTC
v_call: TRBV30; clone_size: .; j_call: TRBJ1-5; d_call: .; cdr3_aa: CASRESNQPQHF; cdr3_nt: TGTGCCTCGAGGGAGTCCAATCAGCCCCAGCATTTT
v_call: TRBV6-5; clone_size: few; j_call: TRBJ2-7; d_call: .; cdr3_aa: CASTLDGSYEQYF; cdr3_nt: TGTGCCAGCACCCTGGACGGATCCTACGAGCAGTACTTC
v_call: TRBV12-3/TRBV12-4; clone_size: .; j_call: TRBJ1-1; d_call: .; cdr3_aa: CASSPPVLGGWTEAFF; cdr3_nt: TGTGCCAGCAGTCCCCCGGTTCTGGGGGGATGGACTGAAGCTTTCTTT
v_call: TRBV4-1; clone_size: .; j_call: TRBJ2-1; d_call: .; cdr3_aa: CASSQALNEQFF; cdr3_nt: TGCGCCAGCAGCCAAGCTCTCAATGAGCAGTTCTTC
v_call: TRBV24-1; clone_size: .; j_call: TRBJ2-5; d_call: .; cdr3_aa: CATSDLRQGGKETQYF; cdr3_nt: TGTGCCACCAGTGATTTGCGGCAGGGTGGGAAAGAGACCCAGTACTTC
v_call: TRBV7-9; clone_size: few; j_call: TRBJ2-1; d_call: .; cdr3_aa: CASSLALDEQFF; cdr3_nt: TGTGCCAGCAGCTTAGCGCTCGATGAGCAGTTCTTC
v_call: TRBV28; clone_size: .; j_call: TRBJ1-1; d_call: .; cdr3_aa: CAGRGPGRTEAFF; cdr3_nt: TGTGCCGGACGGGGACCGGGCCGCACTGAAGCTTTCTTT
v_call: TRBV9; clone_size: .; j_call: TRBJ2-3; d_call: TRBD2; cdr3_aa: CASASGGTDTQYF; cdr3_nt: TGTGCCAGCGCTAGCGGGGGCACAGATACGCAGTATTTT
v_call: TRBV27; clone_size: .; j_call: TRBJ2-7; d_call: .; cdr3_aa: CASSSTGYEQYF; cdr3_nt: TGTGCCAGCAGTTCGACGGGGTACGAGCAGTACTTC
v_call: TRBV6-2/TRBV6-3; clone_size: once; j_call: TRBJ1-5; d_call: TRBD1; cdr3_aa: CASSYAGGKPQHF; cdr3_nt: TGTGCCAGCAGTTACGCAGGGGGCAAGCCCCAGCATTTT
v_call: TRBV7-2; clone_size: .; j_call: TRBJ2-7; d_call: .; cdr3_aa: CASSIRGRGEQYF; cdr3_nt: TGTGCCAGCAGCATTAGAGGACGTGGCGAGCAGTACTTC
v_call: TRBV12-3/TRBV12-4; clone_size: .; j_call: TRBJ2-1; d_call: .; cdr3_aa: CASSSPRDNEQFF; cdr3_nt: TGTGCCAGCAGTTCCCCCCGGGACAATGAGCAGTTCTTC
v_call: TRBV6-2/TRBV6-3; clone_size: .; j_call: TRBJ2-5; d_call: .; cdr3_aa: CASSYVKQIRETQYF; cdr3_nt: TGTGCCAGCAGTTACGTGAAACAGATCAGAGAGACCCAGTACTTC
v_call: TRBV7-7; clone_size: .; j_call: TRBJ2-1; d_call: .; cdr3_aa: CASSLDKSSYNEQFF; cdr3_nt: TGTGCTAGCAGCTTGGACAAGAGCTCCTACAATGAGCAGTTCTTC
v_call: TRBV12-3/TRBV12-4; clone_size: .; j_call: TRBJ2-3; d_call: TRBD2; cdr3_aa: CASSETGTSSDTQYF; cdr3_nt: TGTGCCAGCAGCGAGACCGGGACTAGTTCCGATACGCAGTATTTT
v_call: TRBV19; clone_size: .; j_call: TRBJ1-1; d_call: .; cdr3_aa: CASSPGQSAFF; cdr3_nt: TGTGCCAGCTCACCAGGGCAGTCAGCTTTCTTT
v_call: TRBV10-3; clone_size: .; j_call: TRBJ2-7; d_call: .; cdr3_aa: CAITDRQGSYEQYF; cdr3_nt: TGTGCCATCACCGACCGTCAAGGCTCCTACGAGCAGTACTTC
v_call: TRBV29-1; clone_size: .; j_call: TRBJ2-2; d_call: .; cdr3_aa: CSVEGRALSGTGELFF; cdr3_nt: TGCAGCGTTGAAGGTCGCGCCCTTTCCGGCACCGGGGAGCTGTTTTTT
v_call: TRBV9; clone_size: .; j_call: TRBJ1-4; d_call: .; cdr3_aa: CASSAPKTGRDNEKLFF; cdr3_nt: TGTGCCAGCAGCGCCCCTAAAACAGGGAGGGATAATGAAAAACTGTTTTTT
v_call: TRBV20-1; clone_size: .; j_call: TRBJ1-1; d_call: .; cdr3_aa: CSARLRDTEAFF; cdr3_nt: TGCAGTGCTAGACTCCGGGACACTGAAGCTTTCTTT
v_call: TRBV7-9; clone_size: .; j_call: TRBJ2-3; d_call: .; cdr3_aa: CASSFTLGDTQYF; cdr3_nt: TGTGCCAGCAGCTTCACATTGGGGGATACGCAGTATTTT